This section outlines one T cell receptor beta chain sequence together with its context. Its antigen remains unidentified. The PCR was carried out with 60 Vbeta primers and 13 Jbeta primers. The table came from immunoSEQ multiplex PCR; TCRdb's copy has only in-frame clones and leaves some out. This table holds 90,000 to 120,000 clones, 73% found once. These data come from a study of cytomegalovirus exposure and HLA in healthy donors. Study outcomes and limitations: Most subjects had HLA-A and HLA-B alleles reportedly predicted accurately by TCR beta sequences. In terms of immune exposure information, only CMV serostatus was available. A reported reduction in N-insertions relative to the roughly 640-donor mean was seen in an Asian-associated ancestry cluster in a later analysis. CMV antigen specificity was confirmed in vitro for three CMV-associated chains.

The material sequenced was PBMCs. This TCR derives from a man aged 25-45 years in good health and CMV-seronegative.

CDR3 protein: CASSPETSVQTQYF. The CDR3 DNA follows: TGTGCCAGCTCACCGGAAACTAGCGTTCAGACCCAGTACTTC. This sequence joins TRBV18 and TRBJ2-5, with 7 nucleotides matching TRBD2. The CDR3 is 14 residues long. V lost 3 bases, J lost 6 bases, and 7 bases stayed unmatched. CDR1 is KGHSH and CDR2 is LQKENI in the germline V gene.